The T cell receptor (beta chain) under discussion was sequenced for a study of breast tumors, draining lymph nodes, adjacent tissues. The CDR3 spans 15 residues. V lost 4 bases, J lost 0 bases, and 13 bases lay in between. Germline loops: CDR1 SGHNT, CDR2 YYREEE (reference sequence). This clonotype was counted ten times or more. Via MiXCR, TCRdb re-called the multiplex PCR reads, giving one row per CDR3 protein. The sample has fewer than 140,000 distinct CDR3 sequences; 30% are singletons. Samples came from axillary lymph nodes draining the breast cancer. This receptor was identified in a female donor with breast cancer. Some clones in this sample may be carry-over from other donors' samples. The material sequenced was axillary lymph node tissue. The V call is TRBV5-4, the J call TRBJ1-2; D call uncertain. The chain's CDR3 is CASSPERVANYGYTF. Written as DNA, the CDR3 is TGTGCCAGCAGCCCAGAGAGGGTAGCTAACTATGGCTACACCTTC.